One and the same sample provided the 22 T cell receptor beta chains below, sequenced in a study of OX40 agonist ivuxolimab in advanced cancers. Sequenced by immunoSEQ multiplex PCR; TCRdb stores in-frame clones only, minus some. The sample consists of 35,000 to 55,000 clones, approximately 80% of them appearing once. Sequences were derived from CD4+ or CD8+ T cells sorted from blood, sampled in a trial of the OX40 agonist ivuxolimab. These TCRs come from an adult with an advanced solid tumor such as melanoma, head and neck, liver or kidney cancer.

The chain has TRBV30 and TRBJ1-5, with a possible D match to TRBD1 (6 bases). Germline-derived CDR1 and CDR2 are GTSNPN and SVGIG (reference sequence). This CDR3 has 15 amino acids. Trimming took off 0 bases at V and 0 bases at J, with 9 bases between the two ends. CDR3 in DNA: TGTGCCTGGAGTGTAGGGGGGAATAGCAATCAGCCCCAGCATTTT. Translating it yields CAWSVGGNSNQPQHF.

The chain uses TRBV6-5 and TRBJ2-7; TRBD2 matches 12 bases. Losses at the gene ends were 7 bases for V and 3 bases for J; bases not matched to a gene: 7. The CDR3 runs 15 residues. Germline assignment: CDR1 MNHEY and CDR2 SVGAGI. CDR3 amino acids: CASTSQTSGSYEQYF. The CDR3, as DNA: TGTGCCAGCACCTCACAGACTAGCGGGAGCTACGAGCAGTACTTC.

The chain links TRBV27 to TRBJ2-3, with D perhaps matching TRBD2 (5 bases). CDR3 length equals 15 residues. V lost 1 base and J 5 bases, leaving 13 bases between the germline ends. The germline CDR1 and CDR2 sequences are MNHEY and SMNVEV (reference sequence). The CDR3 DNA follows: TGTGCCAGCAGTTTATTGGGCGGGTTTGGAGATACGCAGTATTTT. Encoded protein: CASSLLGGFGDTQYF.

The V call is TRBV7-2, the J call TRBJ2-1, with D uncertain. Trimming stripped 5 bases from V and 0 bases from J, with 14 bases between. CDR3 length: 16 residues. From germline, CDR1 is SGHTA and CDR2 FQGNSA. The CDR3 DNA sequence: TGTGCCAGCAGCCAGAAACTCGATAGCTCCTACAATGAGCAGTTCTTC. Translation: CASSQKLDSSYNEQFF.

This clone appeared a single time. V usage is TRBV29-1 and J usage is TRBJ2-1; the match to TRBD1 covers 7 bases. V was pared by 7 bases and J by 6 bases, with 9 bases of the junction left unmatched. This CDR3 contains 13 residues. The germline CDR1 and CDR2 sequences are SQVTM and ANQGSEA. CDR3 in amino acids: CSASRTGGNEQFF. In DNA form, the CDR3 reads TGCAGCGCCTCGCGGACAGGCGGCAATGAGCAGTTCTTC.

The rearrangement links TRBV21-1 to TRBJ1-5; the table's D call of TRBD1 was not tested on the DNA. TRBV21-1 is tagged as a pseudogene. This CDR3 has 16 residues. CDR3 protein: CASSRDRGSGCQPQHF. As DNA, the CDR3 is TGTGCCAGCAGCAGGGACAGGGGGAGCGGTTGTCAGCCCCAGCATTTT.

This clone appeared a single time. The chain couples TRBV5-6 to TRBJ2-1, with a tentative D call TRBD2 (5 bases). The CDR3 loop spans 15 amino acids. Germline V gives CDR1 SGHDT, CDR2 YYEEEE. Trimming shortened V by 4 bases and J by 0 bases, and 11 bases separated the two germline ends. For the CDR3, the DNA is TGTGCCAGCAGCCGGACTGTCAGCTCCTACAATGAGCAGTTCTTC. This codes for CASSRTVSSYNEQFF.

CDR3 residues: CASSSSISFALSYEQYF. The CDR3 bases are TGTGCCAGCAGCTCCTCAATCTCATTCGCCCTCTCCTACGAGCAGTACTTC. The V and J genes are TRBV11-1 and TRBJ2-7; D call uncertain. Germline CDR1 SGHAT, CDR2 FQDESV (reference sequence). V was cut by 4 bases and J by 0 bases, with 19 bases left in between. The CDR3 is 17 amino acids.

The V call is TRBV5-4, the J call TRBJ2-3, with 8 bases matching TRBD2. The junction had 5 bases not matched to a gene; V was cut back by 0 bases and J by 5 bases. The CDR3 totals 15 residues. The germline V gene encodes CDR1 SGHNT and CDR2 YYREEE (reference sequence). CDR3 region: CASSLVVGRVDTQYF. The CDR3 DNA is TGTGCCAGCAGCTTGGTAGTCGGGAGGGTAGATACGCAGTATTTT.

The chain carries TRBV19 and TRBJ2-1, with unresolved D. Trimming took off 4 bases at V and 5 bases at J, with 9 bases between the two ends. In germline, CDR1 is LNHDA, CDR2 SQIVND (reference sequence). The CDR3 has 13 residues. This CDR3 is CASSTTPNNEQFF. In DNA form, the CDR3 reads TGTGCCAGTAGTACAACTCCGAACAATGAGCAGTTCTTC.

J is TRBJ2-5 and V is TRBV27; 12 bases match TRBD2. V was pared by 10 bases and J by 5 bases, with 11 bases of the junction left unmatched. Germline V gene sequence: CDR1 MNHEY, CDR2 SMNVEV (reference sequence). CDR3 length equals 15 residues. The DNA for the CDR3 is TGTGCCACCGGGACTAGCGGGTTCTCCAGGGAGACCCAGTACTTC. Its protein product is CATGTSGFSRETQYF.

The V and J genes are TRBV28 and TRBJ2-7, with TRBD1 matching 8 bases. Germline V lookup: CDR1 MDHEN, CDR2 SYDVKM. J lost 0 bases, V lost 6 bases, and 4 bases had no gene match. The CDR3 has 14 amino acids. In nucleotides, the CDR3 is TGTGCCAGCAGCCAGGACAGGGCCTCCTACGAGCAGTACTTC. This gives the protein CASSQDRASYEQYF.

V is TRBV9 and J is TRBJ1-2, with D unclear. The V end lost 2 bases, the J end lost 2 bases, and 7 bases lay between the germline ends. The CDR3 has 13 residues. Germline CDR1 reads SGDLS; CDR2 reads YYNGEE. In DNA, the CDR3 is TGTGCCAGCAGCGTCGATGTGAACTATGGCTACACCTTC. Translating it yields CASSVDVNYGYTF.

CDR3: CASSYLSGTGGSPLHF. The CDR3 region has the DNA TGTGCCAGCAGTTACTTATCCGGGACAGGGGGTTCACCCCTCCACTTT. The rearrangement links TRBV6-5 to TRBJ1-6; 11 bases are a match to TRBD1. The V and J ends lost 1 base and 9 bases, in that order; junction bases with no gene match: 5. This CDR3 is 16 amino acids long. Germline CDR1 is MNHEY and CDR2 is SVGAGI.

The chain links TRBV7-2 to TRBJ2-7, with 15 bases matching TRBD2. Germline V gene data show CDR1 as SGHTA and CDR2 as FQGNSA. The V segment lost 4 bases and the J segment 4 bases; nucleotides outside the gene matches: 5. This CDR3 contains 16 residues. The CDR3 here is CASSSGTSGRLYEQYF. CDR3 bases: TGTGCCAGCAGCTCCGGGACTAGCGGGAGGCTATACGAGCAGTACTTC. Using reference TRBV7-2 and TRBJ2-7 for the parts outside the CDR3, the full variable domain is GAGVSQSPSNKVTEKGKDVELRCDPISGHTALYWYRQSLGQGLEFLIYFQGNSAPDKSGLPSDRFSAERTGGSVSTLTIQRTQQEDSAVYLCASSSGTSGRLYEQYFGPGTRLTVT.

This chain joins TRBV7-9 and TRBJ2-5; 9 bases map to TRBD2. J lost 6 bases, V lost 5 bases, and 10 bases had no gene match. The CDR3 extends over 15 amino acids. Germline V gene data show CDR1 as SEHNR and CDR2 as FQNEAQ (reference sequence). The CDR3 DNA reads as TGTGCCAGCAGCATTAGCGGGAGACGGGTGCAGACCCAGTACTTC. Protein product: CASSISGRRVQTQYF. Combining the CDR3 with reference TRBV7-9 and TRBJ2-5 gives the whole variable domain DTGVSQNPRHKITKRGQNVTFRCDPISEHNRLYWYRQTLGQGPEFLTYFQNEAQLEKSRLLSDRFSAERPKGSFSTLEIQRTEQGDSAMYLCASSISGRRVQTQYFGPGTRLLVL.

The DNA of the CDR3 is TGTGCCTGGAGTCGCCGGGCCGAAAATGAGCAGTTCTTC. This encodes CAWSRRAENEQFF. The chain combines TRBV30 with TRBJ2-1; unclear D gene. The germline gives CDR1 GTSNPN, CDR2 SVGIG (reference sequence). This CDR3 has 13 residues. Trimming pared 2 bases from V and 7 bases from J, leaving 12 bases between.

The gene calls are TRBV11-2 and TRBJ1-1; D is uncertain. Per germline, CDR1 SGHAT and CDR2 FQNNGV. V dropped 4 bases and J dropped 5 bases, with 20 bases sitting between them. This CDR3 has 16 residues. The CDR3 DNA is TGTGCCAGCAGCTACGAGTCCGTGCCGCGGAGGACTGAAGCTTTCTTT. Its translation is CASSYESVPRRTEAFF.

CDR3 coding DNA: TGTGCCAGCAGCCCAGGGGCCTCCTACGAGCAGTACTTC. This translates into CASSPGASYEQYF. This rearrangement joins TRBV11-3 to TRBJ2-7, with a weak D call TRBD1 (6 bases). The germline V gene has CDR1 SGHNT and CDR2 YENEEA. The CDR3 runs to 13 residues. V was clipped by 5 bases and J by 0 bases, with 8 bases between them.

The rearrangement links TRBV25-1 to TRBJ1-4, with D perhaps TRBD1 (6 bases). CDR3 length: 14 amino acids. Deletions cut 4 bases from V and 8 bases from J, with 14 bases between. Germline values: CDR1 MGHDK, CDR2 SYGVNS. The CDR3 bases are TGTGCCAGCAGTGTGGGGCCGGGGGGCGAAAAACTGTTTTTT. Translation: CASSVGPGGEKLFF.

This sequence joins TRBV28 and TRBJ2-7; TRBD2 matches at 7 bases. The V and J ends lost 3 bases and 3 bases, in that order; junction bases with no gene match: 5. This CDR3 is 14 amino acids long. The germline gives CDR1 MDHEN, CDR2 SYDVKM. The CDR3 region is CASSFGGFYYEQYF. As DNA, the CDR3 is TGTGCCAGCAGTTTCGGGGGGTTCTACTACGAGCAGTACTTC.

The chain has TRBV7-8 and TRBJ2-7, with 10 nucleotides matching TRBD2. The trim removed 5 bases at V and 0 bases at J, leaving 10 bases unmatched. Germline CDR1 is SGHVS and CDR2 is FQNEAQ. This CDR3 has 17 amino acids. CDR3 in DNA: TGTGCCAGCAGCATAACCTCAGCGGGAGGGAGCTCCTACGAGCAGTACTTC. It specifies CASSITSAGGSSYEQYF.